This entry lists 29 T cell receptor beta chains sequenced from one sample in a study of low-dose radiotherapy and immunotherapy resistance in tumors. Documented time point: before trial treatment. Primers targeting TRAV and TRBV primed first-strand cDNA, covering alpha and beta chains. TCRs underwent around 18 PCR cycles of amplification with a constant-region primer and V-primer adapter. TCRdb redid the calling of the reads with MiXCR, one entry per CDR3 protein. The table includes about 64,000 distinct CDR3 sequences, more than 25% detected once. Material: PBMCs, obtained before treatment. These TCRs come from a male donor with rectosigmoid adenocarcinoma.

This clonotype was found many times. CDR3 DNA sequence: TGTGCCACGACTGAGCCCGGGAATCCCAAAAACATTCAGTACTTC. Translated, it gives CATTEPGNPKNIQYF. The rearrangement uses TRBV10-3 and TRBJ2-4; a weak D match, TRBD2 (5 bases). From germline, CDR1 is ENHRY and CDR2 SYGVKD. Trimming cost V 10 bases and J 2 bases, with 18 bases left between them. This CDR3 has 15 amino acids.

This clonotype was seen repeatedly, ten times or more. The J gene is TRBJ1-4, the V gene TRBV27; no clear D gene. Germline values: CDR1 MNHEY, CDR2 SMNVEV (reference sequence). V gave up 5 bases and J gave up 7 bases, with 8 bases separating them. The CDR3 consists of 12 residues. CDR3 DNA sequence: TGTGCCAGCAGTCCCAACGGTGAAAAACTGTTTTTT. As protein: CASSPNGEKLFF.

J is TRBJ1-1 and V is TRBV4-3, with unresolved D. Germline assignment: CDR1 LGHNA and CDR2 YSLEER. V was trimmed by 0 bases and J by 1 base, leaving 9 bases between them. The CDR3 extends over 15 amino acids. The CDR3, as DNA: TGCGCCAGCAGCCAAGATCCAGGCCGGAACACTGAAGCTTTCTTT. It translates to CASSQDPGRNTEAFF.

Many counts were recorded for this clonotype. The chain joins TRBV5-6 to TRBJ2-7; 8 positions match TRBD1. CDR3 length: 13 amino acids. Germline CDR1 reads SGHDT; CDR2 reads YYEEEE. With 2 bases clipped from V and 5 bases from J, the junction kept 3 bases outside the gene matches. CDR3 bases: TGTGCCAGCAGCTTCAGGGGGCAGGACGAGCAGTACTTC. Translated: CASSFRGQDEQYF.

This clonotype was recorded many times. This chain connects TRBV5-4 to TRBJ1-1, with 8 positions matching TRBD1. The germline V gene has CDR1 SGHNT and CDR2 YYREEE (reference sequence). This CDR3 is 13 amino acids long. After removal of 4 bases from V and 3 bases from J, the junction contained 2 bases not matched to a gene. The CDR3 region has the DNA TGTGCCAGCAGCGGGGACAGGCACACTGAAGCTTTCTTT. It is translated as CASSGDRHTEAFF.

The J gene is TRBJ2-5, the V gene TRBV2; the D gene is possibly TRBD2 (6 bases). Germline CDR1 and CDR2: SNHLY and FYNNEI. There are 16 residues in the CDR3. Trimming left V 4 bases short and J 5 bases short, with 20 bases between. The CDR3, as DNA: TGTGCCAGCAGTGGGGGATTTAGCGGCCCCGCGGAGACCCAGTACTTC. Amino acid sequence: CASSGGFSGPAETQYF.

This clonotype was counted ten times or more. This chain's CDR3 is CASSPLAGAPGDEQYF. DNA of the CDR3: TGTGCCAGCAGCCCACTAGCGGGGGCCCCTGGCGACGAGCAGTACTTC. This chain connects TRBV11-2 to TRBJ2-7; 11 nucleotides match TRBD2. There are 16 residues in the CDR3. The germline V gene encodes CDR1 SGHAT and CDR2 FQNNGV. With V trimmed by 5 bases and J by 5 bases, 11 bases remained unmatched.

CDR3 residues: CASSLARDLNYGYTF. In DNA form, the CDR3 reads TGCGCCAGCAGCTTGGCAAGGGATCTAAACTATGGCTACACCTTC. The V and J genes are TRBV5-1 and TRBJ1-2; D remains ambiguous. Germline CDR1 is SGHRS and CDR2 is YFSETQ. The CDR3 loop spans 15 amino acids. V lost 0 bases, J lost 2 bases, and 11 bases lay in between.

The gene calls are TRBV24-1 and TRBJ2-4, with D tentatively TRBD1 (5 bases). Trimming left V 3 bases short and J 1 base short, with 15 bases between. Germline CDR1 reads KGHDR; CDR2 reads SFDVKD. The CDR3 is 17 amino acids. In DNA form, the CDR3 reads TGTGCCACCAGTGATCCCCCCAGGGATAAGGCCAAAAACATTCAGTACTTC. Protein sequence: CATSDPPRDKAKNIQYF.

This clonotype was detected ten times or more. This chain joins TRBV5-4 and TRBJ2-4; maybe TRBD1 (6 bases). V dropped 3 bases and J dropped 6 bases, with 16 bases sitting between them. The CDR3 contains 15 residues. In germline, CDR1 is SGHNT, CDR2 YYREEE (reference sequence). CDR3 in amino acids: CASSWTAGERNIQYF. The CDR3 coding sequence is TGTGCCAGCAGCTGGACGGCAGGGGAAAGAAACATTCAGTACTTC.

This clonotype was seen ten or more times. V gene TRBV20-1 combines with J gene TRBJ2-5; either TRBD1 or TRBD2 may supply D (5 bases each). Germline loops: CDR1 DFQATT, CDR2 SNEGSKA (reference sequence). This CDR3 contains 16 residues. V was cut by 3 bases and J by 1 base, with 18 bases left in between. DNA for the CDR3: TGCAGTGCTAGTCCGCCGGGACCAGGAGGCCAAGAGACCCAGTACTTC. It encodes CSASPPGPGGQETQYF.

This sequence joins TRBV27 and TRBJ2-1; D is ambiguous. CDR3 length: 14 amino acids. From germline, CDR1 is MNHEY and CDR2 SMNVEV (reference sequence). V shed 5 bases and J shed 8 bases, with 16 bases lying between them. The CDR3 DNA reads as TGTGCCAGCAGTCTCAGAGGACGCATAGATGAGCAGTTCTTC. Residues: CASSLRGRIDEQFF.

In its sample, this clonotype was seen many times. The V gene is TRBV4-3, the J gene TRBJ1-2, with D tentatively TRBD1 (5 bases). Trimming shortened V by 0 bases and J by 0 bases, and 8 bases separated the two germline ends. The V gene's germline CDR1 is LGHNA and CDR2 YSLEER. The CDR3 has 15 residues. The CDR3 spells CASSQDMTANYGYTF. CDR3 in DNA: TGCGCCAGCAGCCAAGACATGACAGCTAACTATGGCTACACCTTC.

This clonotype was seen at least ten times. The chain employs TRBV6-5 and TRBJ1-6; D not resolved. This CDR3 is 13 amino acids long. Trimming took off 7 bases at V and 4 bases at J, with 8 bases between the two ends. Germline V lookup: CDR1 MNHEY, CDR2 SVGAGI. For the CDR3, the DNA is TGTGCCAGCATGAGCACTTATAATTCACCCCTCCACTTT. Translating gives CASMSTYNSPLHF.

This clonotype was observed at least ten times. The chain combines TRBV2 with TRBJ2-1; D not certain. The CDR3 sequence is 14 residues long. Trimming stripped 4 bases from V and 2 bases from J, with 9 bases between. Germline-derived CDR1 and CDR2 are SNHLY and FYNNEI. The CDR3 sequence: CASSGDGPYNEQFF. In DNA form, the CDR3 reads TGTGCCAGCAGTGGAGACGGGCCCTACAATGAGCAGTTCTTC. The variable domain in full, with the rest retrieved from reference TRBV2 and TRBJ2-1, is EPEVTQTPSHQVTQMGQEVILRCVPISNHLYFYWYRQILGQKVEFLVSFYNNEISEKSEIFDDQFSVERPDGSNFTLKIRSTKLEDSAMYFCASSGDGPYNEQFFGPGTRLTVL.

This clonotype was observed at least ten times. This sequence joins TRBV5-3 and TRBJ1-1; 9 nucleotides match TRBD1. TRBV5-3 is identified as an open reading frame with a role that is uncertain. CDR3 length: 19 amino acids. The V gene end was trimmed by 5 bases and the J gene end by 3 bases; junction bases not matched to a gene: 20. The CDR3 protein is CARRQTLDRGPTTDTEAFF. CDR3 coding DNA: TGTGCCAGAAGACAGACGTTGGACAGGGGTCCTACAACGGACACTGAAGCTTTCTTT.

This clonotype appeared a few times. A far larger clone is one base from this, pointing to a likely read error. V usage is TRBV6-5 and J usage is TRBJ2-1, with D perhaps being TRBD1 or TRBD2 (6 bases each). The germline V gene has CDR1 MNHEY and CDR2 SVGAGI. The CDR3 is made up of 12 amino acids. The V end was cut by 6 bases, the J end by 13 bases, with 16 bases between. DNA for the CDR3: TGTGCCAGCAGCGGGGGCCCGGAGACCCAGTTCTTC. Translated: CASSGGPETQFF.

This clonotype appeared many times. This chain links TRBV29-1 with TRBJ1-2; a possible D gene is TRBD1 (6 bases). The ends were cut back, 3 bases at V and 6 bases at J, with 11 bases in the middle. Germline assignment: CDR1 SQVTM and CDR2 ANQGSEA. The CDR3 length is 12 residues. The CDR3 is CSVEKGGHGYTF. In nucleotides, the CDR3 is TGCAGCGTTGAGAAGGGGGGCCATGGCTACACCTTC. Full variable domain (remainder filled in from reference TRBV29-1 and TRBJ1-2): SAVISQKPSRDICQRGTSLTIQCQVDSQVTMMFWYRQQPGQSLTLIATANQGSEATYESGFVIDKFPISRPNLTFSTLTVSNMSPEDSSIYLCSVEKGGHGYTFGSGTRLTVV.

This clonotype was found many times. The chain couples TRBV4-3 to TRBJ2-6; TRBD2 matches at 9 bases. The CDR3 extends over 16 amino acids. Trimming took 4 bases from V and 0 from J; bases not matched to a gene: 1. Germline CDR1 reads LGHNA; CDR2 reads YSLEER. For the CDR3, the DNA is TGCGCCAGCAGCCTGACTAGCGGCTCTGGGGCCAACGTCCTGACTTTC. Protein sequence: CASSLTSGSGANVLTF.

This clonotype was counted ten times or more. The chain carries TRBV28 and TRBJ2-1; D is uncertain. V lost 6 bases, J lost 4 bases, and 4 bases lay in between. Germline V gene sequence: CDR1 MDHEN, CDR2 SYDVKM. The CDR3 sequence is 11 residues long. This chain's CDR3 is CASRNYNEQFF. In DNA, the CDR3 is TGTGCCAGCAGGAATTACAATGAGCAGTTCTTC.

In nucleotides, the CDR3 is TGCGCCAGCAGCTTGGCCAGTGGTCTCGGGAATGAGCAGTTCTTC. Protein sequence: CASSLASGLGNEQFF. The chain couples TRBV5-1 to TRBJ2-1, with D uncertain. Germline V gene lookup returns CDR1 SGHRS and CDR2 YFSETQ. The CDR3 totals 15 residues. Trimming stripped 0 bases from V and 7 bases from J, with 14 bases between.

This clonotype was recorded at least ten times. This sequence joins TRBV29-1 and TRBJ1-5, with no clear D. The V and J ends lost 3 bases and 6 bases respectively, with 12 bases between them. There are 13 residues in the CDR3. From germline, CDR1 is SQVTM and CDR2 ANQGSEA. The CDR3 here is CSVESGVGQPQHF. DNA for the CDR3: TGCAGCGTTGAGTCAGGTGTAGGTCAGCCCCAGCATTTT.

In this sample, this clonotype turned up many times. This chain links TRBV4-2 with TRBJ1-4, with D possibly matching TRBD1 (6 bases). Trimming took 0 bases from V and 5 from J, leaving 13 bases between them. The CDR3 spans 16 residues. Looked up from germline, CDR1 is LGHNA and CDR2 is YNFKEQ. As DNA, the CDR3 is TGTGCCAGCAGCCAAGATGGTTACAGGGTAAATGAAAAACTGTTTTTT. This codes for CASSQDGYRVNEKLFF.

This chain links TRBV4-3 with TRBJ1-2, with D perhaps TRBD1 (5 bases). CDR1 LGHNA and CDR2 YSLEER come from the germline V gene. The CDR3 length is 14 residues. V gave up 4 bases and J gave up 7 bases, with 16 bases separating them. CDR3 region: CASSLIGQGGGYTF. CDR3 bases: TGCGCCAGCAGCCTCATCGGGCAGGGAGGTGGCTACACCTTC.

Ten or more counts support this clonotype. The rearrangement joins TRBV2 to TRBJ2-2, with a weak D call TRBD1 (6 bases). The CDR3 is 15 residues long. Germline loops: CDR1 SNHLY, CDR2 FYNNEI. Trimming pared 1 base from V and 7 bases from J, leaving 13 bases between. CDR3 loop: CASSEGWGLGGELFF. CDR3 DNA sequence: TGTGCCAGCAGTGAAGGATGGGGGCTCGGCGGGGAGCTGTTTTTT.

This clonotype was recorded many times. The chain combines TRBV28 with TRBJ1-2; D is ambiguous. This CDR3 is 14 amino acids long. V gave up 6 bases and J gave up 2 bases, with 13 bases separating them. In germline, CDR1 is MDHEN, CDR2 SYDVKM. The CDR3 loop is CASSFSTGNYGYTF. For the CDR3, the DNA is TGTGCCAGCAGCTTTTCGACGGGGAACTATGGCTACACCTTC.

Points on this clonotype: One junction end does not reproduce the germline sequence, and a read error may be involved. The genes are TRBV7-2 and TRBJ2-3, with D perhaps matching TRBD2 (5 bases). This CDR3 is built from 14 residues. Looked up from germline, CDR1 is SGHTA and CDR2 is FQGNSA. CDR3 residues: CASSTGLFPDTQCF. In nucleotides, the CDR3 is TGTGCCAGCAGCACTGGACTGTTTCCGGATACGCAGTGTTTT. The whole variable domain, filled in from reference TRBV7-2 and TRBJ2-3, reads GAGVSQSPSNKVTEKGKDVELRCDPISGHTALYWYRQSLGQGLEFLIYFQGNSAPDKSGLPSDRFSAERTGGSVSTLTIQRTQQEDSAVYLCASSTGLFPDTQCFGPGTRLTVL.

The chain couples TRBV28 to TRBJ2-3; 10 nucleotides line up with TRBD2. The V segment lost 3 bases and the J segment 5 bases; nucleotides outside the gene matches: 8. Germline V gives CDR1 MDHEN, CDR2 SYDVKM. The CDR3 covers 16 residues. The DNA of the CDR3 is TGTGCCAGCAGTTTTGGCCTAGCGGGAGCAAAAGATACGCAGTATTTT. Translation: CASSFGLAGAKDTQYF.

Only a few counts were recorded for this clonotype. A far larger clone is only one base removed, so a read error is likely. The chain carries TRBV2 and TRBJ1-5; D is possibly TRBD1 (6 bases). The J call may not be correct, given that the DNA end is closer to TRBJ2-3. The CDR3 is 16 amino acids. CDR1 and CDR2 from the germline V gene are SNHLY and FYNNEI. The chain's CDR3 is CASSPTLDRWGQPQYF. The CDR3 bases are TGTGCCAGCAGCCCAACTTTAGACAGGTGGGGTCAGCCCCAGTATTTT.